Presented here are 30 T cell receptor beta chains from one specimen sequenced in a study of blood T cell repertoires in COVID-19 (dated by TCRdb to about 2020). The method was the immunoSEQ multiplex PCR assay. TCRdb took over this immuneACCESS table, retaining in-frame rearrangements with V and J assigned. Such tables are incomplete; in checked studies, under half of the missing clones stem from an unresolved V gene, and the remainder is unexplained. The table for this sample lists 150,000 or so clones; 80% of them were counted only once. The ten largest make up approximately 12% of the sample. The sample was peripheral blood. All receptors come from a man in his 60s with active or convalescent COVID-19.

The CDR3 DNA reads TGTGCCAGTAGTATATCGGGTTATAGCAATCAGCCCCAGCATTTT. It encodes CASSISGYSNQPQHF. The chain combines TRBV19 with TRBJ1-5; D not certain. Trimming cost V 2 bases and J 0 bases, with 8 bases left between them. Germline V CDR1 and CDR2: LNHDA, SQIVND (reference sequence). CDR3 length: 15 amino acids.

V gene TRBV28 combines with J gene TRBJ1-2; D uncertain. The CDR3 length is 11 residues. Germline-derived CDR1 and CDR2 are MDHEN and SYDVKM. The germline V and J ends were trimmed by 3 bases and 3 bases, with 2 bases remaining between them. In nucleotides, the CDR3 is TGTGCCAGCAGTTTCGACTATGGCTACACCTTC. It yields the protein CASSFDYGYTF.

This clone was seen a handful of times. The V gene is TRBV28, the J gene TRBJ1-2; 7 nucleotides line up with TRBD1. Germline lookup yields CDR1 MDHEN and CDR2 SYDVKM. CDR3 length equals 15 residues. The J segment lost 2 bases and the V segment lost 3 bases, leaving 6 bases of the junction unmatched. The CDR3 region has the DNA TGTGCCAGCAGTTTTGAGGGGGCGACAAACTATGGCTACACCTTC. It specifies CASSFEGATNYGYTF.

The chain joins TRBV5-1 to TRBJ2-5, with TRBD1 identical over 9 bases. Looked up from germline, CDR1 is SGHRS and CDR2 is YFSETQ. The V segment lost 4 bases and the J segment 4 bases; nucleotides outside the gene matches: 11. The CDR3 is 16 amino acids. The CDR3 coding sequence is TGCGCCAGCAGCACCGGGGGACAGGGAGGTGGAGAGACCCAGTACTTC. This encodes CASSTGGQGGGETQYF. Drawing the rest from reference TRBV5-1 and TRBJ2-5, the complete variable domain is KAGVTQTPRYLIKTRGQQVTLSCSPISGHRSVSWYQQTPGQGLQFLFEYFSETQRNKGNFPGRFSGRQFSNSRSEMNVSTLELGDSALYLCASSTGGQGGGETQYFGPGTRLLVL.

This clone was observed a few times. The gene calls are TRBV28 and TRBJ2-3; maybe TRBD2 (5 bases). The CDR3 is 14 residues long. V shed 7 bases and J shed 6 bases, with 17 bases lying between them. Germline CDR1 reads MDHEN; CDR2 reads SYDVKM. DNA for the CDR3: TGTGCCAGCACCTTACTAGGGTCGTCGGATACGCAGTATTTT. Translated: CASTLLGSSDTQYF.

This chain joins TRBV5-1 and TRBJ2-3; 8 nucleotides match TRBD2. CDR3 length: 17 residues. CDR1 and CDR2 from the germline V gene are SGHRS and YFSETQ. Trimming removed 4 bases from V and 2 bases from J; junction bases left unmatched: 12. The CDR3 protein is CASSLYGTRGFTDTQYF. CDR3 coding DNA: TGCGCCAGCAGCCTATACGGGACTAGAGGCTTCACAGATACGCAGTATTTT. Together with reference TRBV5-1 and TRBJ2-3, the CDR3 gives the full variable domain: KAGVTQTPRYLIKTRGQQVTLSCSPISGHRSVSWYQQTPGQGLQFLFEYFSETQRNKGNFPGRFSGRQFSNSRSEMNVSTLELGDSALYLCASSLYGTRGFTDTQYFGPGTRLTVL.

The chain has TRBV11-3 and TRBJ2-1; perhaps TRBD1 as D (5 bases). Germline V gene sequence: CDR1 SGHNT, CDR2 YENEEA. The CDR3 loop spans 13 amino acids. V lost 4 bases and J lost 4, with 8 bases in between. In DNA, the CDR3 is TGTGCCAGCAGCTGGGGCAAGTACAATGAGCAGTTCTTC. This translates into CASSWGKYNEQFF.

This rearrangement joins TRBV6-2 or TRBV6-3 to TRBJ1-5; D not certain. V was trimmed by 6 bases and J by 4 bases, leaving 19 bases between them. There are 16 residues in the CDR3. Germline V lookup: CDR1 MNHEY, CDR2 SVGEGT. CDR3 protein: CASSPGGFGNNQPQHF. CDR3 in DNA: TGTGCCAGCAGCCCGGGCGGGTTCGGCAATAATCAGCCCCAGCATTTT.

The chain combines TRBV11-2 with TRBJ2-5; 7 bases align to TRBD1. CDR1 is SGHAT, CDR2 FQNNGV, per germline. V lost 4 bases, J lost 4 bases, and 15 bases stayed unmatched. The CDR3 totals 17 residues. CDR3 loop: CASSSDSRQGGRETQYF. CDR3 nucleotides: TGTGCCAGCAGCTCGGACTCGAGACAGGGCGGGCGAGAGACCCAGTACTTC.

This clone was seen a handful of times. V gene TRBV21-1 combines with J gene TRBJ1-4; whether TRBD1, the table's D call, matches the DNA was not checked. TRBV21-1 is a pseudogene segment. This CDR3 region has 15 residues. The CDR3 loop is CASSNRGATNEKLFF. The CDR3 bases are TGTGCCAGCAGCAACAGGGGCGCAACTAATGAAAAACTGTTTTTT.

This sequence joins TRBV5-1 and TRBJ2-1; D perhaps matches TRBD2 (5 bases). Germline loops: CDR1 SGHRS, CDR2 YFSETQ. V was pared by 4 bases and J by 3 bases, with 17 bases between. The CDR3 is made up of 16 amino acids. CDR3 DNA: TGCGCCAGCAGCGCTACGGGTCTAGCTGGCTACAATGAGCAGTTCTTC. This translates into CASSATGLAGYNEQFF.

The CDR3 reads CASRRDRGLSEAFF. The CDR3 DNA sequence: TGTGCCAGCAGAAGGGACAGGGGGCTAAGTGAAGCTTTCTTT. This chain links TRBV6-5 with TRBJ1-1; 12 nucleotides line up with TRBD1. The CDR3 contains 14 residues. Germline V gene sequence: CDR1 MNHEY, CDR2 SVGAGI. With V trimmed by 6 bases and J by 7 bases, 6 bases remained unmatched.

This clone was counted a single time. V is TRBV6-5 and J is TRBJ1-5; no clear D gene. Germline V gene lookup returns CDR1 MNHEY and CDR2 SVGAGI. This CDR3 comprises 15 residues. Between the trimmed V and J ends, which lost 0 bases and 2 bases, there was a span of 8 bases. Written as DNA, the CDR3 is TGTGCCAGCAGTTACTCCAGACTTGGCAATCAGCCCCAGCATTTT. Its translation: CASSYSRLGNQPQHF.

This clone was picked up many times. The chain uses TRBV14 and TRBJ2-7; TRBD1 matches 7 bases. CDR1 SGHDN and CDR2 FVKESK come from the germline V gene. Germline trimming cut 2 bases from V and 0 bases from J; bases unmatched to any gene: 7. The CDR3 has 16 amino acids. CDR3 loop: CASSQLNRGSSYEQYF. DNA of the CDR3: TGTGCCAGCAGCCAATTAAACAGGGGAAGCTCCTACGAGCAGTACTTC.

This chain joins TRBV10-3 and TRBJ2-1; 10 nucleotides agree with TRBD1. Germline V gene lookup returns CDR1 ENHRY and CDR2 SYGVKD. The V segment lost 10 bases and the J segment 8 bases; nucleotides outside the gene matches: 11. The CDR3 sequence is 14 residues long. The CDR3 protein is CATRGTGAIDEQFF. The DNA for the CDR3 is TGTGCCACCCGCGGGACAGGGGCGATCGATGAGCAGTTCTTC.

This rearrangement joins TRBV29-1 to TRBJ1-1; no clear D gene. CDR1 is SQVTM, CDR2 ANQGSEA, per germline. The CDR3 sequence is 11 residues long. Trimming took off 7 bases at V and 5 bases at J, with 11 bases between the two ends. The CDR3: CSAVRGTEAFF. CDR3 in DNA: TGCAGCGCCGTCCGGGGAACTGAAGCTTTCTTT.

This clone turned up a few times. DNA of the CDR3: TGTGCCAGCAGCGTAGGAGCAGATACGCAGTATTTT. This codes for CASSVGADTQYF. This chain uses TRBV7-3 with TRBJ2-3, with unresolved D. V dropped 5 bases and J dropped 4 bases, with 7 bases sitting between them. Germline V gives CDR1 SGHTA, CDR2 FQGTGA. This CDR3 is 12 amino acids long.

This chain links TRBV5-6 with TRBJ2-7, with TRBD2 as a possible D gene (6 bases). Germline V gene lookup returns CDR1 SGHDT and CDR2 YYEEEE. The CDR3 totals 15 residues. V lost 1 base, J lost 2 bases, and 13 bases lay in between. CDR3 sequence reads: CASSLMLAKTYEQYF. The CDR3, as DNA: TGTGCCAGCAGCTTGATGCTAGCGAAGACCTACGAGCAGTACTTC.

The chain combines TRBV9 with TRBJ1-2, with 7 bases that match TRBD1. The CDR3 is made up of 15 amino acids. V lost 0 bases, J lost 1 base, and 3 bases stayed unmatched. CDR1 and CDR2 from the germline V gene are SGDLS and YYNGEE. CDR3 amino acids: CASSVGGQFNYGYTF. CDR3 coding DNA: TGTGCCAGCAGCGTAGGGGGACAGTTTAACTATGGCTACACCTTC. Full variable domain (outside the CDR3, taken from reference TRBV9 and TRBJ1-2): DSGVTQTPKHLITATGQRVTLRCSPRSGDLSVYWYQQSLDQGLQFLIQYYNGEERAKGNILERFSAQQFPDLHSELNLSSLELGDSALYFCASSVGGQFNYGYTFGSGTRLTVV.

This chain uses TRBV13 with TRBJ1-1; TRBD1 might be the D (5 bases). V was shortened by 2 bases and J by 4 bases, with 14 bases between the two germline ends. This CDR3 is 15 amino acids long. CDR1 and CDR2 from the germline V gene are PRHDT and FYEKMQ (reference sequence). CDR3 amino acids: CASSLIAPGPTEAFF. The CDR3 nucleotides read TGTGCCAGCAGCTTAATCGCTCCAGGGCCCACTGAAGCTTTCTTT.

The chain is built from TRBV13 and TRBJ1-1, with D possibly matching TRBD1 (5 bases). The CDR3 spans 14 residues. Germline lookup yields CDR1 PRHDT and CDR2 FYEKMQ (reference sequence). The germline V and J ends were trimmed by 6 bases and 5 bases, with 16 bases remaining between them. CDR3 DNA sequence: TGTGCCAGCAGTTCCCGGAGGGGTCGGACTGAAGCTTTCTTT. Residues: CASSSRRGRTEAFF.

V and J are TRBV6-6 and TRBJ2-7, with D possibly TRBD1 on 6 matching bases. From germline, CDR1 is MNHNY and CDR2 SVGAGI (reference sequence). The V and J ends lost 10 bases and 4 bases respectively, with 11 bases between them. This CDR3 spans 11 amino acids. CDR3 sequence: CATATGYEQYF. CDR3 sequence (DNA): TGTGCCACCGCGACAGGATACGAGCAGTACTTC.

The rearrangement links TRBV7-9 to TRBJ1-2, with 7 bases fitting TRBD1. The CDR3 has 15 residues. Per germline, CDR1 SEHNR and CDR2 FQNEAQ (reference sequence). Trimming cost V 1 base and J 3 bases; bases outside gene matches: 5. The CDR3 protein is CASSLGRGRDYGYTF. CDR3 nucleotide sequence: TGTGCCAGCAGCTTAGGTAGGGGGCGCGACTATGGCTACACCTTC.

The rearrangement joins TRBV2 to TRBJ2-4; D perhaps matches TRBD2 (7 bases). Germline values: CDR1 SNHLY, CDR2 FYNNEI. V lost 6 bases, J lost 2 bases, and 17 bases lay in between. CDR3 size: 16 residues. CDR3 region: CASRGGGKETKNIQYF. For the CDR3, the DNA is TGTGCCAGCAGGGGCGGGGGCAAGGAAACCAAAAACATTCAGTACTTC. Combining the CDR3 with reference TRBV2 and TRBJ2-4 gives the whole variable domain EPEVTQTPSHQVTQMGQEVILRCVPISNHLYFYWYRQILGQKVEFLVSFYNNEISEKSEIFDDQFSVERPDGSNFTLKIRSTKLEDSAMYFCASRGGGKETKNIQYFGAGTRLSVL.

This rearrangement joins TRBV7-2 to TRBJ2-7, with 9 bases matching TRBD1. This CDR3 has 15 residues. The V and J ends lost 5 bases and 3 bases, in that order; junction bases with no gene match: 8. The germline V gene has CDR1 SGHTA and CDR2 FQGNSA. The DNA for the CDR3 is TGTGCCAGCAGCGGACGGACAGGGGCCTTCTACGAGCAGTACTTC. Its protein product is CASSGRTGAFYEQYF.

This clone was found once. V is TRBV19 and J is TRBJ1-1; 8 nucleotides match TRBD1. Germline CDR1 LNHDA, CDR2 SQIVND (reference sequence). CDR3 length equals 16 residues. V gave up 5 bases and J gave up 1 base; unmatched junction bases: 9. CDR3 sequence reads: CASSPPTGVANTEAFF. In DNA form, the CDR3 reads TGTGCCAGTAGTCCCCCGACAGGGGTCGCGAACACTGAAGCTTTCTTT.

The V gene is TRBV28, the J gene TRBJ1-2, with 10 bases identical to TRBD1. CDR3 size: 14 residues. V lost 6 bases, J lost 4 bases, and 5 bases stayed unmatched. Germline V gene data show CDR1 as MDHEN and CDR2 as SYDVKM. The CDR3 sequence is CASRAGTGVYGYTF. In nucleotides, the CDR3 is TGTGCCAGCAGAGCCGGGACAGGGGTCTATGGCTACACCTTC.

The rearrangement uses TRBV19 and TRBJ2-5; a possible D gene is TRBD1 (6 bases). Germline V CDR1 and CDR2: LNHDA, SQIVND (reference sequence). The CDR3 is 13 residues long. Trimming removed 0 bases from V and 7 bases from J, with 9 bases in between. The CDR3 nucleotides read TGTGCCAGTAGTATAGACAGGGGTGGGACCCAGTACTTC. Protein sequence: CASSIDRGGTQYF.

The chain employs TRBV19 and TRBJ1-6; 8 bases line up with TRBD1. Germline trimming cut 7 bases from V and 10 bases from J; bases unmatched to any gene: 18. Germline CDR1 LNHDA, CDR2 SQIVND (reference sequence). The CDR3 spans 17 residues. Here the CDR3 DNA reads TGTGCCAGTACCGCCATCCTCGGGACAGGTGTTAACTCACCCCTCCACTTT. Translating it yields CASTAILGTGVNSPLHF.

The rearrangement joins TRBV7-3 to TRBJ1-1; D is ambiguous. This CDR3 contains 13 residues. Trimming cost V 4 bases and J 4 bases, with 10 bases left between them. Germline assignment: CDR1 SGHTA and CDR2 FQGTGA. The CDR3 sequence is CASSSQTGTEAFF. As DNA, the CDR3 is TGTGCCAGCAGCTCCCAGACGGGCACTGAAGCTTTCTTT.